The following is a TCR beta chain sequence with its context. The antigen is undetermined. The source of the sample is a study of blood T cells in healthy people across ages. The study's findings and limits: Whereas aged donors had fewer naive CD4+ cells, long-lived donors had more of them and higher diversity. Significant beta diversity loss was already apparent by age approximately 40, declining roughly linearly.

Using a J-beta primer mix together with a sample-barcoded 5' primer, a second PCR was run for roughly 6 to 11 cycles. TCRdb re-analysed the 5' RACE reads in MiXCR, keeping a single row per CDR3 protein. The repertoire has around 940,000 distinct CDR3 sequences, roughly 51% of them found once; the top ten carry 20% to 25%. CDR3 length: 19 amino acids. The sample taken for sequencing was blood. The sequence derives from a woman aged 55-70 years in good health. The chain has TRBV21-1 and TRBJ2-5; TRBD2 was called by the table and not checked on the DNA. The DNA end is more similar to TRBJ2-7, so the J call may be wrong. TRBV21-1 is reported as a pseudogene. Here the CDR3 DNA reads TGCGCCAGCAGCAAAGCCAAGCGGGAGACCCGACTACTCCTCTACGAGCAGTACTTC. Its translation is CASSKAKRETRLLLYEQYF.